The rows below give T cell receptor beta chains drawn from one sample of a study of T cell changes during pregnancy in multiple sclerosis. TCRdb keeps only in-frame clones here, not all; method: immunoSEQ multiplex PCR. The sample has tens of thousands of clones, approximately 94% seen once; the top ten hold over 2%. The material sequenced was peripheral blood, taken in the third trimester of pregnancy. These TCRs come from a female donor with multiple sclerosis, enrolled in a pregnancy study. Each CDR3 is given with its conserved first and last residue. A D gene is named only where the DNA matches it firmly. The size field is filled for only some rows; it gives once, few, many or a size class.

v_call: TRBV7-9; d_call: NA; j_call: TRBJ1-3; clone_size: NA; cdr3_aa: CASAEGRDSGNTIYF; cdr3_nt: TGTGCCAGCGCGGAGGGGCGGGACTCTGGAAACACCATATATTTT
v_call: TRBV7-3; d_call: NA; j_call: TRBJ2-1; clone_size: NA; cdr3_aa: CASSYRGSNEQFF; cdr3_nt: TGTGCCAGCAGCTACCGGGGGTCCAATGAGCAGTTCTTC
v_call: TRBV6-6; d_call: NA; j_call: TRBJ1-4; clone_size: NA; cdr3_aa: CASSPTVGFEKLFF; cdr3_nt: TGTGCCAGCAGTCCTACAGTGGGTTTTGAAAAACTGTTTTTT
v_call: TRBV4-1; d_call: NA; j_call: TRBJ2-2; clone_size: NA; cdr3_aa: CASSQESRGLYTGELFF; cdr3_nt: TGCGCCAGCAGCCAAGAGTCTAGGGGTCTTTACACCGGGGAGCTGTTTTTT
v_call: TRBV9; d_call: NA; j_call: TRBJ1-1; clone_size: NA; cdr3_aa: CASSVIGGTEAFF; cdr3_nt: TGTGCCAGCAGCGTAATAGGGGGCACTGAAGCTTTCTTT
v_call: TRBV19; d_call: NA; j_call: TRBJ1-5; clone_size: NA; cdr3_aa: CASRGGNQPQHF; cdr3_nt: TGTGCCAGTAGGGGAGGCAATCAGCCCCAGCATTTT
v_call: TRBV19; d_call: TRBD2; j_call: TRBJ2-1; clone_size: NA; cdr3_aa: CASSIDPVGGGTYNEQFF; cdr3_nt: TGTGCCAGTAGTATAGACCCCGTCGGGGGGGGGACCTACAATGAGCAGTTCTTC
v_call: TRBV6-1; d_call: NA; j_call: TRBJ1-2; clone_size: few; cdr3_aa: CASSEYSGAYGYTF; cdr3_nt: TGTGCCAGCAGTGAGTACAGCGGGGCTTATGGCTACACCTTC
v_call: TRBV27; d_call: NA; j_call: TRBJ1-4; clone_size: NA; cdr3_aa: CASRGRGRGSEKLFF; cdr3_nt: TGTGCCAGTAGGGGTAGGGGAAGGGGAAGCGAAAAACTGTTTTTT
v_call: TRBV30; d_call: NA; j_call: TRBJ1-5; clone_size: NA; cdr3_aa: CAWSGTRSNQPQHF; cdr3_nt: TGTGCCTGGAGTGGGACACGTAGCAATCAGCCCCAGCATTTT
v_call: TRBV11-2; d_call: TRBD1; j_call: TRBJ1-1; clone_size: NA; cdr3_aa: CASSSTGWSDTEAFF; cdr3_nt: TGTGCCAGCAGCTCGACAGGGTGGTCGGACACTGAAGCTTTCTTT
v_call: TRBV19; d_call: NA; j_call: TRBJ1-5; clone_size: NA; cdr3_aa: CASSSTGSNQPQHF; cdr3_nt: TGTGCCAGTAGTAGTACAGGAAGCAATCAGCCCCAGCATTTT
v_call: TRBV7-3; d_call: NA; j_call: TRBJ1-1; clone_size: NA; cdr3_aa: CASSQRGGATEAFF; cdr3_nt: TGTGCCAGCAGTCAAAGGGGGGGTGCCACTGAAGCTTTCTTT
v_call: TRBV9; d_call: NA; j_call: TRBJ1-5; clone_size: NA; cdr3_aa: CASSVAGDSNQPQHF; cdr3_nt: TGTGCCAGCAGCGTAGCAGGTGATAGCAATCAGCCCCAGCATTTT
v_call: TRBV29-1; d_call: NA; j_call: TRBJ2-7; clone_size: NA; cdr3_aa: CSVEGLGSGSYEQYF; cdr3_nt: TGCAGCGTTGAAGGTCTTGGTTCGGGATCCTACGAGCAGTACTTC
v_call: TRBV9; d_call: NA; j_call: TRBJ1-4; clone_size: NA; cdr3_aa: CASSGSTGTPFF; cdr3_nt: TGTGCCAGCAGCGGTTCAACCGGGACACCCTTTTTT
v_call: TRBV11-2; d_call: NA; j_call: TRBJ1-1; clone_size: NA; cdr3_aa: CASTFTRASEAFF; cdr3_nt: TGTGCCAGCACCTTTACCAGGGCCTCAGAAGCTTTCTTT
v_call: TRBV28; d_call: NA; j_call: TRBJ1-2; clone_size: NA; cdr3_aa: CASSITPPGDYGYTF; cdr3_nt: TGTGCCAGCAGCATTACACCCCCCGGGGACTATGGCTACACCTTC
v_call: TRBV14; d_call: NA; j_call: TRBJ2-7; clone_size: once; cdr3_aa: CASSQLPVGEQYF; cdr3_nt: TGTGCCAGCAGCCAGCTCCCTGTCGGGGAGCAGTACTTC
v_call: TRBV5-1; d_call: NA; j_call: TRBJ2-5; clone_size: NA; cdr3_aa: CASSSSSGQYQETQYF; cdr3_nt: TGCGCCAGCAGCTCCTCCTCCGGACAGTACCAAGAGACCCAGTACTTC
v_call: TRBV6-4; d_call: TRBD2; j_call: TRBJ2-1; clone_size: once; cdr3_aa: CASSGSTSGGHNEQFF; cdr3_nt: TGTGCCAGCAGTGGCTCCACTAGCGGGGGCCACAATGAGCAGTTCTTC
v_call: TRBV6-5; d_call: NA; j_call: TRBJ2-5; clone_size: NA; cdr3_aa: CASIDIQETQYF; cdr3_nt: TGTGCCAGCATCGACATCCAAGAGACCCAGTACTTC
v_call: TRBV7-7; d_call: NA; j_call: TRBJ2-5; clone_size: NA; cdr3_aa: CASSTQRTRNQETQYF; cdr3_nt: TGTGCTAGCAGCACACAACGAACGAGGAACCAAGAGACCCAGTACTTC
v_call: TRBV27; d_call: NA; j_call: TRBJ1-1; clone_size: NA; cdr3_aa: CASSPGRAEAFF; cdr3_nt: TGTGCCAGCAGCCCCGGGAGGGCTGAAGCTTTCTTT
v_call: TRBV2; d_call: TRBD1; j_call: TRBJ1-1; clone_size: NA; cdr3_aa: CASSGQGDTEAFF; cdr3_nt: TGTGCCAGCAGTGGACAGGGTGACACTGAAGCTTTCTTT
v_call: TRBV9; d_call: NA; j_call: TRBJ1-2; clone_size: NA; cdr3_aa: CASSDSGRGGYTF; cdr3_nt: TGTGCCAGCAGCGACTCGGGAAGGGGGGGCTACACCTTC
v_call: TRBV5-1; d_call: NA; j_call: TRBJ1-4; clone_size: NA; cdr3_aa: CASSLDTPLEKLFF; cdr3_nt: TGCGCCAGCAGCCTGGACACCCCCCTGGAAAAACTGTTTTTT
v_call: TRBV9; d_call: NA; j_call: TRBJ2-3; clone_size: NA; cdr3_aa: CASSKGTPDTQYF; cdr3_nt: TGTGCCAGCAGCAAAGGGACACCGGATACGCAGTATTTT
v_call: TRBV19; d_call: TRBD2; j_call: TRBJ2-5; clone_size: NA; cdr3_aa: CASSSRLAGGLRTQYF; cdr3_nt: TGTGCCAGTAGTTCGAGACTAGCGGGGGGGCTGCGGACCCAGTACTTC
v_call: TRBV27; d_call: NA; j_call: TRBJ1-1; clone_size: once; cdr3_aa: CASTTGGMNTEAFF; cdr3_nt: TGTGCCAGCACTACCGGGGGTATGAACACTGAAGCTTTCTTT
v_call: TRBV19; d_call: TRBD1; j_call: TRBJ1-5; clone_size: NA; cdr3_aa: CASRTGGLYYQPQHF; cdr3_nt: TGTGCCAGTAGAACAGGGGGACTATACTATCAGCCCCAGCATTTT
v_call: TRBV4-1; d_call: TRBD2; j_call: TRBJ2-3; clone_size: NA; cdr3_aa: CASSQGSSGGASIADTQYF; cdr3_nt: TGCGCCAGCAGCCAAGGATCTAGCGGGGGGGCGTCGATAGCAGATACGCAGTATTTT
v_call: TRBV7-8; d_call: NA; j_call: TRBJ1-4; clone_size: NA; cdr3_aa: CASSLGSWGREKLFF; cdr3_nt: TGTGCCAGCAGCTTAGGAAGTTGGGGGAGGGAAAAACTGTTTTTT
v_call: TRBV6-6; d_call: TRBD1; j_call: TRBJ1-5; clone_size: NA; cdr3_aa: CASIRGATNQPQHF; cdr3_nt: TGTGCCAGCATCAGGGGGGCCACCAATCAGCCCCAGCATTTT
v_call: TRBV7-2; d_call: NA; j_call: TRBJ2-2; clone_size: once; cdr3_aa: CASSLGRSAWTGELFF; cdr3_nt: TGTGCCAGCAGCTTAGGTCGATCAGCGTGGACCGGGGAGCTGTTTTTT
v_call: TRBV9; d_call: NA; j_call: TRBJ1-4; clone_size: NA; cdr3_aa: CASSEGGSNEKLFF; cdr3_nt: TGTGCCAGCAGCGAGGGGGGGTCTAATGAAAAACTGTTTTTT
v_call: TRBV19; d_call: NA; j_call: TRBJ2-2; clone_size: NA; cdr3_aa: CASSMISTDTGELFF; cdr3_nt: TGTGCCAGTAGTATGATCAGTACCGACACCGGGGAGCTGTTTTTT
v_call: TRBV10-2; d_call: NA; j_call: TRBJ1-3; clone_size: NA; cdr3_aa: CASRQGSGNTIYF; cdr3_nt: TGCGCCAGCAGACAGGGATCTGGAAACACCATATATTTT
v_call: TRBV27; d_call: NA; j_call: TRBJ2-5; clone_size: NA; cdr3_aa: CASSFSPMPQETQYF; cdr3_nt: TGTGCCAGCAGTTTTTCCCCTATGCCCCAAGAGACCCAGTACTTC
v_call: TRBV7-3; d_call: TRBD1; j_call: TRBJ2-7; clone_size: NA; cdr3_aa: CASSLGSDRAGYEQYF; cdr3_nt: TGTGCCAGCAGCTTAGGATCGGACAGGGCAGGTTACGAGCAGTACTTC
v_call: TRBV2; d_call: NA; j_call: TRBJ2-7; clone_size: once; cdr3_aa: CASSHPTTSRNSYEQYF; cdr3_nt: TGTGCCAGCAGTCACCCAACCACTAGTCGTAATTCCTACGAGCAGTACTTC
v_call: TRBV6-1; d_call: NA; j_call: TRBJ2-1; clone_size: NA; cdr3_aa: CASSPRQYADNEQFF; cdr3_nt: TGTGCCAGCAGTCCAAGACAGTACGCTGACAATGAGCAGTTCTTC
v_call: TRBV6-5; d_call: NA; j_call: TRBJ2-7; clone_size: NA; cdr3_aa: CASSYSGGIEQYF; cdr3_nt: TGTGCCAGCAGTTACTCTGGGGGGATCGAGCAGTACTTC
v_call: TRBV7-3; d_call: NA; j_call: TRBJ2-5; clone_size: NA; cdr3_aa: CASSQTGSGETQYF; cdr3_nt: TGTGCCAGCAGCCAGACAGGATCGGGAGAGACCCAGTACTTC
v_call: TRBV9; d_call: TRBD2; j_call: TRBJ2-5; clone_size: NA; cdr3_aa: CASSVPSGLADQETQYF; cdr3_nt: TGTGCCAGCAGCGTACCGTCGGGACTAGCAGACCAAGAGACCCAGTACTTC
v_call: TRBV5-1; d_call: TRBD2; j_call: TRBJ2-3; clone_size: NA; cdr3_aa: CASSRLAVTDTQYF; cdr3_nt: TGCGCCAGCAGCCGACTAGCGGTCACAGATACGCAGTATTTT
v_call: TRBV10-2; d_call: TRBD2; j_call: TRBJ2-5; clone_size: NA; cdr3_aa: CASSDQRGEETQYF; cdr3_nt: TGCGCCAGCAGTGATCAGCGGGGGGAAGAGACCCAGTACTTC
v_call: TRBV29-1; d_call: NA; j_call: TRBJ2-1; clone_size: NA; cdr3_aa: CSVTGHINEQFF; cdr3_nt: TGCAGCGTTACGGGACACATTAATGAGCAGTTCTTC
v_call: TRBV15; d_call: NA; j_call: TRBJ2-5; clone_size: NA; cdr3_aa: CATSRAGDLETQYF; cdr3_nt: TGTGCCACCAGCAGAGCGGGGGACTTGGAGACCCAGTACTTC
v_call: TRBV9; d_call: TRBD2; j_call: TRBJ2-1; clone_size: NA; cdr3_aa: CASSVGTSGGPYNEQFF; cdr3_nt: TGTGCCAGCAGCGTAGGGACTAGCGGGGGGCCCTACAATGAGCAGTTCTTC
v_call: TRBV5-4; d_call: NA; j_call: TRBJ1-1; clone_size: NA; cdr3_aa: CASSPAGNSEAFF; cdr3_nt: TGTGCCAGCAGCCCGGCGGGGAACTCTGAAGCTTTCTTT
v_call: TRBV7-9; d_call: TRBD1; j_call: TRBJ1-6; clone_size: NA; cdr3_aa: CASTSLGTEYNSPLHF; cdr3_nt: TGTGCCAGCACCTCCCTCGGGACAGAGTATAATTCACCCCTCCACTTT
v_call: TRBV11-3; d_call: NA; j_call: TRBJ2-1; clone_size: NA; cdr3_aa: CASSPPGAGEQFF; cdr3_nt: TGTGCCAGCAGCCCCCCGGGAGCTGGGGAGCAGTTCTTC
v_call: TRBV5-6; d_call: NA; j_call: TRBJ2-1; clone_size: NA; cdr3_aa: CASSLRVGAYNEQFF; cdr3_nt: TGTGCCAGCAGCTTGCGGGTAGGGGCCTACAATGAGCAGTTCTTC